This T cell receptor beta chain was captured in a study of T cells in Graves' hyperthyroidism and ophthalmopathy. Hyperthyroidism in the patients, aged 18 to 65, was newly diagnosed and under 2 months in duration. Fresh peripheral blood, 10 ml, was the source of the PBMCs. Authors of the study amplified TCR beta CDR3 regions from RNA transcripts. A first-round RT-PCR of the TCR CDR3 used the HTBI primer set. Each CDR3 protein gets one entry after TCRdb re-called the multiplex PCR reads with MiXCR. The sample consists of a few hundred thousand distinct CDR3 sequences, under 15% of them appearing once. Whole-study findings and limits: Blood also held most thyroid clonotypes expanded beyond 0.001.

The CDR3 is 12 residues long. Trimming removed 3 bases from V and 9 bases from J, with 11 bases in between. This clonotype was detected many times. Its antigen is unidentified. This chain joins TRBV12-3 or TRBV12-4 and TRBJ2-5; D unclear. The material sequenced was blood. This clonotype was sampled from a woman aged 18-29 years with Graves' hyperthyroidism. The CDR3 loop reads CASSFQYRAQYF. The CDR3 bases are TGTGCCAGCAGTTTTCAGTATAGGGCCCAGTACTTC.